This T cell receptor beta chain originates from a study of CD8 T cells in Susac syndrome. Study-wide results and limits: The study conceded that relatively few individuals underwent its TCR sequencing and HLA analysis.

RNA in amounts of roughly 0.5 to 1 ug was reverse transcribed with random hexamers. Amplification of TCR beta CDR3 by immunoSEQ multiplex PCR spanned 54 Vbeta and 13 Jbeta. TCRdb passed the immunoSEQ multiplex PCR reads through MiXCR, listing each CDR3 protein once. The repertoire consists of a few hundred thousand distinct CDR3 sequences, with approximately 90% occurring once and the leading ten covering about 0.12%. The CDR3 loop spans 18 amino acids. Trimming shortened V by 5 bases and J by 2 bases, and 22 bases separated the two germline ends. In germline, CDR1 is LGHDT, CDR2 YNNKEL (reference sequence). Of note for this clonotype: Its specificity is not known.

This clonotype was sampled from a human donor with multiple sclerosis. The V call is TRBV3-1, the J call TRBJ2-1; perhaps TRBD2 as D (5 bases). Sequencing was carried out using CD8+ T cells from PBMCs. CDR3 amino acids: CASSYTPGSATTYNEQFF. CDR3 nucleotide sequence: TGTGCCAGCAGCTACACCCCGGGTAGCGCGACAACCTACAATGAGCAGTTCTTC.